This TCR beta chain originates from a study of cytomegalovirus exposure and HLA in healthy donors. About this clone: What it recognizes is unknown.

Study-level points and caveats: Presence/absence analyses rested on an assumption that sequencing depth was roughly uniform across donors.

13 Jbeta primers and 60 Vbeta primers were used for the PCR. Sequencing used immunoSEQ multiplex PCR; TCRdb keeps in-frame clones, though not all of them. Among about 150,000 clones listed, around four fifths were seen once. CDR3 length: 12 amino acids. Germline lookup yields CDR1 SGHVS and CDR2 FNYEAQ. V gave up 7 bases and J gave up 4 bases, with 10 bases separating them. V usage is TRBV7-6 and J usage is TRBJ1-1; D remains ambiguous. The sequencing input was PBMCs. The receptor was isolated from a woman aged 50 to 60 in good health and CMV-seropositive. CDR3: CASTSLATEAFF. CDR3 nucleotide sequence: TGTGCCAGCACCTCACTTGCCACTGAAGCTTTCTTT.